These 9 T cell receptor beta chains share one sample of origin, sequenced in a study of blood T cell repertoires in COVID-19. Assay: immunoSEQ multiplex PCR; the TCRdb copy retains only in-frame clones and omits some. The sample yields roughly 140,000 clones, approximately 88% seen once. Material for sequencing was peripheral blood. Receptors originate from a human donor in a cohort sampled during active COVID-19.

The J gene is TRBJ1-2, the V gene TRBV4-2, with a tentative D call TRBD1 (6 bases). Trimming removed 2 bases from V and 4 bases from J, with 11 bases in between. Germline lookup yields CDR1 LGHNA and CDR2 YNFKEQ. This CDR3 region has 14 residues. The CDR3 DNA reads as TGTGCCAGCAGCCAACAACAGGGCCTCTATGGCTACACCTTC. Translating gives CASSQQQGLYGYTF.

The chain is built from TRBV5-1 and TRBJ1-2, with 7 bases lining up with TRBD1. V was pared by 4 bases and J by 5 bases, with 2 bases of the junction left unmatched. Germline-derived CDR1 and CDR2 are SGHRS and YFSETQ. The CDR3 extends over 12 amino acids. CDR3 residues: CASSLQGYGYTF. Here the CDR3 DNA reads TGCGCCAGCAGCCTACAGGGGTATGGCTACACCTTC.

J is TRBJ1-3 and V is TRBV4-3; 8 bases are shared with TRBD1. Germline values: CDR1 LGHNA, CDR2 YSLEER. With V trimmed by 1 base and J by 6 bases, 5 bases remained unmatched. The CDR3 extends over 15 amino acids. The CDR3 bases are TGCGCCAGCAGCCAAGTGGACAGGGTCGAAAACACCATATATTTT. Protein: CASSQVDRVENTIYF.

The chain links TRBV4-3 to TRBJ1-2; no clear D gene. The CDR3 is 13 amino acids. V was shortened by 0 bases and J by 8 bases, with 10 bases between the two germline ends. Germline lookup yields CDR1 LGHNA and CDR2 YSLEER. CDR3 protein: CASSQDYRGGYTF. CDR3 nucleotides: TGCGCCAGCAGCCAAGATTACCGGGGAGGCTACACCTTC.

This clone came up once. The J gene is TRBJ2-7, the V gene TRBV10-3; 9 positions agree with TRBD1. The V gene end was trimmed by 6 bases and the J gene end by 2 bases; junction bases not matched to a gene: 2. The CDR3 covers 13 residues. The germline V gene encodes CDR1 ENHRY and CDR2 SYGVKD. The CDR3 region is CAIRGDRAYEQYF. DNA for the CDR3: TGTGCCATCAGGGGGGACAGGGCCTACGAGCAGTACTTC.

This clone was counted a single time. One end of the junction fails to match germline, which may point to a read error. The V and J genes are TRBV30 and TRBJ2-7; D possibly corresponds to TRBD1 (6 bases). The CDR3 consists of 13 residues. Germline V lookup: CDR1 GTSNPN, CDR2 SVGIG (reference sequence). CDR3 bases: TGTGCCTGGAGTGTCTCTAGACAGGCCGCTTCTCACTTC. Protein sequence: CAWSVSRQAASHF.

This chain links TRBV20-1 with TRBJ1-1; 9 positions agree with TRBD1. CDR1 is DFQATT, CDR2 SNEGSKA, per germline (reference sequence). V shed 3 bases, J shed 7 bases, and the junction held 0 bases outside the gene matches. The CDR3 covers 11 residues. The DNA for the CDR3 is TGCAGTGCTAGGACAGGGGGTGAAGCTTTCTTT. Its protein product is CSARTGGEAFF.

This sequence joins TRBV9 and TRBJ2-7, with D possibly TRBD2 on 5 matching bases. Trimming removed 3 bases from V and 6 bases from J, with 13 bases in between. Germline values: CDR1 SGDLS, CDR2 YYNGEE. This CDR3 is built from 13 residues. This CDR3 is CASSGTRESEQYF. CDR3 nucleotides: TGTGCCAGCAGCGGAACCCGGGAATCCGAGCAGTACTTC. Full variable domain (rest looked up from reference TRBV9 and TRBJ2-7): DSGVTQTPKHLITATGQRVTLRCSPRSGDLSVYWYQQSLDQGLQFLIQYYNGEERAKGNILERFSAQQFPDLHSELNLSSLELGDSALYFCASSGTRESEQYFGPGTRLTVT.

The chain joins TRBV5-8 to TRBJ2-5; 15 bases line up with TRBD2. J gave up 2 bases and V 4 bases, and 3 bases lay outside the gene matches. Germline-derived CDR1 and CDR2 are SGHTS and YDEGEE. The CDR3 length is 16 residues. The CDR3 sequence: CASSPGTSGGQETQYF. As DNA, the CDR3 is TGTGCCAGCAGCCCCGGGACTAGCGGGGGGCAAGAGACCCAGTACTTC.